These 25 T cell receptor beta chains share one sample of origin, sequenced in a study of identical twins. TCRdb re-analysed the 5' RACE reads in MiXCR, keeping a single row per CDR3 protein. The repertoire holds some 560,000 distinct CDR3 sequences, with roughly 9.5% as singletons. This sample also appeared in a second study, on yellow fever vaccine responses in identical twins.

Material for sequencing was PBMCs. The receptors here all came from a woman aged 18-29 years in good health.

CDR3 loop: CATSDPGGGGRMDEQFF. DNA of the CDR3: TGTGCCACCAGTGATCCTGGGGGTGGCGGGAGGATGGATGAGCAGTTCTTC. The chain combines TRBV24-1 with TRBJ2-1; TRBD2 aligns across 8 bases. J was trimmed by 8 bases and V by 3 bases; bases with no gene match: 14. CDR3 size: 17 residues. CDR1 is KGHDR, CDR2 SFDVKD, per germline.

This clonotype appeared many times. The gene calls are TRBV5-1 and TRBJ2-3, with 10 bases lining up with TRBD2. The CDR3 contains 17 residues. CDR1 SGHRS and CDR2 YFSETQ come from the germline V gene. The J segment lost 8 bases and the V segment lost 0 bases, leaving 12 bases of the junction unmatched. CDR3 nucleotide sequence: TGCGCCAGCAGCTTGGAAGGACTAGCGGAATATGGGGGTACGCAGTATTTT. Translation gives CASSLEGLAEYGGTQYF.

The chain links TRBV27 to TRBJ2-7; TRBD1 matches at 7 bases. The CDR3 covers 14 residues. Looked up from germline, CDR1 is MNHEY and CDR2 is SMNVEV (reference sequence). Losses at the gene ends were 1 base for V and 6 bases for J; bases not matched to a gene: 6. The CDR3 protein is CASSLWDRAGEQYF. The CDR3, as DNA: TGTGCCAGCAGTTTATGGGACAGAGCTGGCGAGCAGTACTTC.

In this sample, this clonotype turned up many times. This chain links TRBV14 with TRBJ2-7, with D unclear. This CDR3 comprises 13 residues. CDR1 is SGHDN, CDR2 FVKESK, per germline. V lost 5 bases to trimming and J lost 2 bases, with 10 bases between them. The DNA of the CDR3 is TGTGCCAGCAGCGGAACACGAGCCTACGAGCAGTACTTC. Translation gives CASSGTRAYEQYF.

The chain carries TRBV18 and TRBJ2-1; 11 nucleotides align to TRBD2. In germline, CDR1 is KGHSH, CDR2 LQKENI. The CDR3 is made up of 14 amino acids. J was trimmed by 7 bases and V by 3 bases; bases with no gene match: 2. This chain's CDR3 is CASSPGLAANEQFF. CDR3 DNA: TGTGCCAGCTCACCGGGACTAGCGGCGAATGAGCAGTTCTTC.

This clonotype occurred a few times. The chain recombines TRBV29-1 with TRBJ2-1; no clear D. The CDR3 is made up of 11 amino acids. CDR1 SQVTM and CDR2 ANQGSEA come from the germline V gene. The V end lost 7 bases, the J end lost 9 bases, and 13 bases lay between the germline ends. This CDR3 reads CSAMDGGEQFF. The CDR3 DNA is TGCAGCGCTATGGACGGCGGTGAGCAGTTCTTC.

There are many counts of this clonotype. V gene TRBV3-1 combines with J gene TRBJ2-1; 8 bases fit TRBD2. Looked up from germline, CDR1 is LGHDT and CDR2 is YNNKEL (reference sequence). The CDR3 is 17 residues long. Germline trimming cut 4 bases from V and 3 bases from J; bases unmatched to any gene: 11. CDR3 coding DNA: TGTGCCAGCAGCCTTAATAGACGGGGGGGCGACTACAATGAGCAGTTCTTC. It translates to CASSLNRRGGDYNEQFF.

This clonotype was found a few times. The CDR3 protein is CASLGTSGPRAEQYF. The CDR3 DNA is TGCGCCAGCCTTGGGACTAGCGGGCCGCGGGCCGAGCAGTACTTC. The chain uses TRBV4-3 and TRBJ2-7; 12 bases line up with TRBD2. There are 15 residues in the CDR3. The V gene end was trimmed by 8 bases and the J gene end by 6 bases; junction bases not matched to a gene: 11. The germline CDR1 and CDR2 sequences are LGHNA and YSLEER.

This clonotype was seen a handful of times. The chain combines TRBV5-6 with TRBJ2-7, with a weak D call TRBD1 (5 bases). Germline V CDR1 and CDR2: SGHDT, YYEEEE. V gave up 0 bases and J gave up 2 bases, with 9 bases separating them. The CDR3 contains 14 residues. CDR3 sequence reads: CASSLEQAPYEQYF. DNA for the CDR3: TGTGCCAGCAGCTTGGAACAGGCCCCCTACGAGCAGTACTTC.

This clonotype turned up a few times. The chain employs TRBV5-1 and TRBJ2-1, with 15 nucleotides matching TRBD2. Germline V gene lookup returns CDR1 SGHRS and CDR2 YFSETQ. The CDR3 spans 15 residues. Losses at the gene ends were 4 bases for V and 9 bases for J; bases not matched to a gene: 5. In nucleotides, the CDR3 is TGCGCCAGCAGCCAGGGGACTAGCGGGAGGATTGAGCAGTTCTTC. Its protein is CASSQGTSGRIEQFF.

This clonotype was seen only a few times. V and J are TRBV7-2 and TRBJ2-1; D is perhaps TRBD2 (5 bases). The germline V gene encodes CDR1 SGHTA and CDR2 FQGNSA. The CDR3 is 15 amino acids. Between the trimmed V and J ends, which lost 1 base and 4 bases, there was a span of 11 bases. The CDR3 nucleotides are TGTGCCAGCAGCTTAGTGGCTAGCCAGTACAATGAGCAGTTCTTC. It yields the protein CASSLVASQYNEQFF.

This clonotype was seen a handful of times. The J gene is TRBJ2-7, the V gene TRBV7-9; 8 bases line up with TRBD1. The V segment lost 5 bases and the J segment 2 bases; nucleotides outside the gene matches: 2. The CDR3 has 13 residues. Germline V gene data show CDR1 as SEHNR and CDR2 as FQNEAQ (reference sequence). The CDR3 reads CASSPQGAYEQYF. CDR3 DNA sequence: TGTGCCAGCAGCCCACAGGGGGCCTACGAGCAGTACTTC.

J is TRBJ2-2 and V is TRBV7-2; TRBD2 agrees at 13 bases. J was trimmed by 6 bases and V by 3 bases; bases with no gene match: 4. This CDR3 has 16 amino acids. Germline CDR1 reads SGHTA; CDR2 reads FQGNSA. CDR3 residues: CASSFPTSGGAGELFF. DNA for the CDR3: TGTGCCAGCAGCTTTCCTACTAGCGGGGGGGCCGGGGAGCTGTTTTTT.

This clonotype was picked up a small number of times. The chain combines TRBV7-8 with TRBJ2-7, with 12 bases aligning to TRBD1. The CDR3 spans 16 residues. Looked up from germline, CDR1 is SGHVS and CDR2 is FQNEAQ. With V trimmed by 2 bases and J by 6 bases, 8 bases remained unmatched. CDR3: CASSLIVGQGASEQYF. As DNA, the CDR3 is TGTGCCAGCAGCTTAATTGTGGGACAGGGGGCCAGCGAGCAGTACTTC.

This clonotype was detected a few times. The chain employs TRBV5-5 and TRBJ1-2; D is uncertain. V gave up 4 bases and J gave up 6 bases, with 13 bases separating them. There are 13 residues in the CDR3. Germline CDR1 is SGHKS and CDR2 is YYEKEE (reference sequence). The CDR3 reads CASSPVRGDGYTF. The DNA for the CDR3 is TGTGCCAGCAGCCCCGTCCGGGGAGATGGCTACACCTTC.

This clonotype was found a few times. The chain carries TRBV5-1 and TRBJ2-5, with D unclear. The V gene's germline CDR1 is SGHRS and CDR2 YFSETQ. CDR3 length: 12 residues. V was pared by 3 bases and J by 3 bases, with 6 bases between. The CDR3 coding sequence is TGCGCCAGCAGCTCACAAAAAGAGACCCAGTACTTC. It encodes CASSSQKETQYF.

The V call is TRBV27, the J call TRBJ2-4, with TRBD1 matching 11 bases. The junction had 5 bases not matched to a gene; V was cut back by 3 bases and J by 7 bases. Germline CDR1 reads MNHEY; CDR2 reads SMNVEV (reference sequence). The CDR3 is 15 residues long. The CDR3 region has the DNA TGTGCCAGCAGTTTCCTCCGGGACAGGGGGAACATTCAGTACTTC. Protein product: CASSFLRDRGNIQYF.

Many counts were recorded for this clonotype. The chain joins TRBV27 to TRBJ1-1, with a weak D call TRBD1 (6 bases). The germline V gene has CDR1 MNHEY and CDR2 SMNVEV (reference sequence). CDR3 length equals 13 residues. V was shortened by 5 bases and J by 1 base, with 8 bases between the two germline ends. The CDR3 bases are TGTGCCAGCAGTGGGGGGCCGAACACTGAAGCTTTCTTT. This sequence encodes CASSGGPNTEAFF.

This clonotype has only a few counts. The DNA is omitted, as the CDR3 cannot be located on it reliably, and the CDR3 follows TCRdb's listing. This sequence joins TRBV12-5 and TRBJ2-2. Germline lookup yields CDR1 LGHNT and CDR2 FRNRAP. The CDR3 extends over 16 residues, inclusive of both ends. The CDR3: CVSGLVRERTPGSCFF.

This clonotype has a count of ten or more. The gene calls are TRBV7-6 and TRBJ2-7, with D perhaps assigned TRBD1 or TRBD2 (5 bases each). Trimming cost V 3 bases and J 2 bases, with 20 bases left between them. CDR1 SGHVS and CDR2 FNYEAQ come from the germline V gene. This CDR3 spans 17 amino acids. CDR3 DNA sequence: TGTGCCAGCAGCTTCCTACGTGAGGGGAAGGACCCCTACGAGCAGTACTTC. Protein: CASSFLREGKDPYEQYF.

The chain recombines TRBV20-1 with TRBJ2-3; D is possibly TRBD2 (5 bases). Trimming took off 2 bases at V and 3 bases at J, with 18 bases between the two ends. Germline V gene data show CDR1 as DFQATT and CDR2 as SNEGSKA (reference sequence). The CDR3 totals 16 residues. The CDR3 here is CSARSHVSRVTDTQYF. CDR3 bases: TGCAGTGCTAGATCCCATGTCTCGAGGGTTACAGATACGCAGTATTTT.

V and J are TRBV6-2 or TRBV6-3 and TRBJ2-3; TRBD2 agrees at 8 bases. Germline lookup yields CDR1 MNHEY and CDR2 SVGEGT. The CDR3 is made up of 18 amino acids. Losses at the gene ends were 3 bases for V and 0 bases for J; bases not matched to a gene: 11. Here the CDR3 reads CASSYLGSGRSSTDTQYF. Written as DNA, the CDR3 is TGTGCCAGCAGTTATTTGGGGAGCGGGAGATCTAGCACAGATACGCAGTATTTT.

The rearrangement links TRBV5-1 to TRBJ2-1; either TRBD1 or TRBD2 may fit D (6 bases each). V gave up 0 bases and J gave up 4 bases, with 17 bases separating them. The CDR3 is made up of 17 amino acids. Germline loops: CDR1 SGHRS, CDR2 YFSETQ. CDR3 coding DNA: TGCGCCAGCAGCTTGGCTATTGGATCGGGGGCATACAATGAGCAGTTCTTC. This encodes CASSLAIGSGAYNEQFF.

This chain links TRBV2 with TRBJ2-2, with 11 bases lining up with TRBD1. V shed 6 bases and J 6 bases; nucleotides not matched to a gene: 9. The CDR3 sequence is 16 residues long. CDR1 is SNHLY and CDR2 is FYNNEI in the germline V gene. This CDR3 reads CASSLGQGALAGELFF. CDR3 sequence (DNA): TGTGCCAGCAGCCTCGGACAGGGGGCCCTTGCCGGGGAGCTGTTTTTT.

This clonotype was counted between two and nine times. The rearrangement links TRBV7-9 to TRBJ1-2; D remains ambiguous. Trimming pared 0 bases from V and 4 bases from J, leaving 12 bases between. Germline loops: CDR1 SEHNR, CDR2 FQNEAQ (reference sequence). The CDR3 is 15 residues long. Written as DNA, the CDR3 is TGTGCCAGCAGCTTAGCGTCGGACGGGCTCTATGGCTACACCTTC. Its protein product is CASSLASDGLYGYTF.